The clone carrying this T cell receptor beta chain has only a few counts. The antigen is not known. CDR3 length: 13 amino acids. The V end was cut by 0 bases, the J end by 8 bases, with 8 bases between. Germline V CDR1 and CDR2: MNHEY, SVGAGI. A universal primer site came from template switching; cDNA carried unique molecular identifiers. TCRdb used MiXCR to reprocess the 5' RACE reads, holding one entry per CDR3 protein. The sample holds roughly 200,000 distinct CDR3 sequences, about 15% seen once. The data stem from a study of identical twins. Study-wide results and caveats: Shared out-of-frame alpha sequences (those common to twins) showed excess low generation probability.

The sample was also linked to a second study, of T cells expressing NK-cell markers.

This sequence joins TRBV6-5 and TRBJ2-1; no firm D call. The sequenced material came from CD8+ T cells sorted from blood. The TCR comes from a woman under 30 in good health. CDR3 DNA sequence: TGTGCCAGCAGTTACTCGCATTATGATGAGCAGTTCTTC. It yields the protein CASSYSHYDEQFF.